A selection of T cell receptor beta chains follows, all from one sample in a study of blood T cells in healthy people across ages. TCRdb re-derived calls from the 5' RACE reads in MiXCR, one entry per CDR3 protein. This sample carries roughly 900,000 distinct CDR3 sequences, 25% to 30% of them seen once, and the ten largest clones take 15% to 20%. Material for sequencing was blood. Receptors were obtained from an elderly woman in good health. The CDR3 runs from the conserved cysteine through the conserved F or W. The D gene is left open where the match is weak. Size tells how often a clone was seen (once, few, many) or the class of an expanded clone, and some rows leave it out.

V: TRBV20-1
D: NA
J: TRBJ1-1
size: NA
CDR3: CSARPDRNTEAFF
DNA: TGCAGTGCTAGACCGGACAGAAACACTGAAGCTTTCTTT

V: TRBV12-3/TRBV12-4
D: NA
J: TRBJ2-6
size: NA
CDR3: CASSSRGARTLLGANVLTF
DNA: TGTGCCAGCAGTTCTCGGGGGGCGCGAACATTACTTGGGGCCAACGTCCTGACTTTC

V: TRBV27
D: TRBD1
J: TRBJ2-4
size: many
CDR3: CAIRQGFIQYF
DNA: TGTGCCATCAGACAGGGTTTCATTCAGTACTTC

V: TRBV5-4
D: TRBD1
J: TRBJ2-4
size: NA
CDR3: CASSLGRDRVQNIQYF
DNA: TGTGCCAGCAGCTTGGGTCGGGACAGGGTGCAAAACATTCAGTACTTC

V: TRBV4-1
D: NA
J: TRBJ2-3
size: NA
CDR3: CASRLVGGPSTDTQYF
DNA: TGCGCCAGCAGACTAGTGGGGGGCCCAAGCACAGATACGCAGTATTTT

V: TRBV5-1
D: NA
J: TRBJ2-3
size: many
CDR3: CASSFWGRSTDTQYF
DNA: TGCGCCAGCAGCTTTTGGGGGCGAAGCACAGATACGCAGTATTTT

V: TRBV6-5
D: NA
J: TRBJ2-5
size: NA
CDR3: CASSWSYQETQYF
DNA: TGTGCCAGCAGCTGGTCCTACCAAGAGACCCAGTACTTC

V: TRBV12-3/TRBV12-4
D: TRBD2
J: TRBJ2-1
size: many
CDR3: CASRLAGTYNEQFF
DNA: TGTGCCAGCAGGTTAGCGGGGACCTACAATGAGCAGTTCTTC

V: TRBV7-2
D: NA
J: TRBJ2-3
size: NA
CDR3: CASSRGAGLGPQYF
DNA: TGTGCCAGCAGCCGCGGGGCCGGCTTGGGTCCGCAGTATTTT

V: TRBV6-5
D: NA
J: TRBJ2-4
size: NA
CDR3: CASSLPGAGGGIQYF
DNA: TGTGCCAGCAGCCTTCCGGGGGCAGGGGGAGGCATTCAGTACTTC

V: TRBV7-2
D: TRBD1
J: TRBJ1-1
size: many
CDR3: CASSYLQGANTEAFF
DNA: TGTGCCAGCAGCTATCTACAGGGGGCGAACACTGAAGCTTTCTTT

V: TRBV20-1
D: TRBD1
J: TRBJ2-7
size: NA
CDR3: CSVYRDSRYEQYF
DNA: TGCAGTGTGTATAGGGACAGCCGCTACGAGCAGTACTTC

V: TRBV12-3/TRBV12-4
D: TRBD1
J: TRBJ1-5
size: many
CDR3: CASSRTGAGQPQHF
DNA: TGTGCCAGCAGTCGGACAGGGGCGGGACAGCCCCAGCATTTT

V: TRBV5-1
D: NA
J: TRBJ1-1
size: many
CDR3: CASRRDTFYTEAFF
DNA: TGCGCCAGCAGAAGGGACACATTTTACACTGAAGCTTTCTTT

V: TRBV7-2
D: TRBD1
J: TRBJ2-5
size: NA
CDR3: CVSSLNWLGQGAGKTQYF
DNA: TGCGTCAGCAGCTTAAATTGGTTGGGACAGGGGGCTGGGAAGACCCAGTACTTC

V: TRBV20-1
D: TRBD2
J: TRBJ2-1
size: many
CDR3: CSADRGAGGDEQFF
DNA: TGCAGTGCCGACAGGGGAGCGGGGGGGGATGAGCAGTTCTTC

V: TRBV2
D: NA
J: TRBJ2-5
size: many
CDR3: CASSVVSRETQYF
DNA: TGTGCCAGCAGTGTTGTTAGCAGAGAGACCCAGTACTTC

V: TRBV5-1
D: TRBD2
J: TRBJ2-3
size: many
CDR3: CASSLARTSGGATPLTDTQYF
DNA: TGCGCCAGCAGCTTGGCTCGGACTAGCGGGGGGGCTACCCCCCTCACAGATACGCAGTATTTT

V: TRBV20-1
D: TRBD1
J: TRBJ2-6
size: many
CDR3: CSAPDRGRSGANVLTF
DNA: TGCAGTGCCCCGGACAGGGGGAGGTCTGGGGCCAACGTCCTGACTTTC

V: TRBV12-3/TRBV12-4
D: NA
J: TRBJ2-5
size: many
CDR3: CASSTGSQETQYF
DNA: TGTGCCAGCAGTACAGGTTCCCAAGAGACCCAGTACTTC

V: TRBV5-1
D: NA
J: TRBJ1-3
size: few
CDR3: CASSSGRVRSGNTIYF
DNA: TGCGCCAGCAGCTCTGGACGGGTGCGCTCTGGAAACACCATATATTTT

V: TRBV6-1
D: TRBD1
J: TRBJ1-6
size: few
CDR3: CASSFDRVVDSPLHF
DNA: TGTGCCAGCAGTTTCGACAGGGTAGTCGATTCACCCCTCCACTTT

V: TRBV28
D: NA
J: TRBJ2-7
size: many
CDR3: CASSRGLREQYF
DNA: TGTGCCAGCAGTCGAGGGTTACGGGAGCAGTACTTC

V: TRBV24-1
D: NA
J: TRBJ2-2
size: NA
CDR3: CATSSGTGELFF
DNA: TGTGCCACCAGCAGTGGGACCGGGGAGCTGTTTTTT

V: TRBV2
D: TRBD1
J: TRBJ1-4
size: few
CDR3: CASKDRGRANEKLFF
DNA: TGTGCCAGCAAGGACAGGGGGAGGGCTAATGAAAAACTGTTTTTT

V: TRBV14
D: NA
J: TRBJ1-2
size: NA
CDR3: CASSKGYYYGYTF
DNA: TGTGCCAGCAGCAAGGGTTACTATTATGGCTACACCTTC

V: TRBV10-2
D: NA
J: TRBJ1-2
size: few
CDR3: CASSESSDVYGYTF
DNA: TGCGCCAGCAGTGAGTCAAGTGACGTCTATGGCTACACCTTC

V: TRBV9
D: TRBD2
J: TRBJ2-1
size: many
CDR3: CASSYSGGGRNEQFF
DNA: TGTGCCAGCAGCTATAGCGGGGGGGGTCGGAATGAGCAGTTCTTC

V: TRBV19
D: TRBD2
J: TRBJ2-1
size: few
CDR3: CASRSGGVYEQFF
DNA: TGTGCCAGTAGGAGCGGGGGGGTCTATGAGCAGTTCTTC